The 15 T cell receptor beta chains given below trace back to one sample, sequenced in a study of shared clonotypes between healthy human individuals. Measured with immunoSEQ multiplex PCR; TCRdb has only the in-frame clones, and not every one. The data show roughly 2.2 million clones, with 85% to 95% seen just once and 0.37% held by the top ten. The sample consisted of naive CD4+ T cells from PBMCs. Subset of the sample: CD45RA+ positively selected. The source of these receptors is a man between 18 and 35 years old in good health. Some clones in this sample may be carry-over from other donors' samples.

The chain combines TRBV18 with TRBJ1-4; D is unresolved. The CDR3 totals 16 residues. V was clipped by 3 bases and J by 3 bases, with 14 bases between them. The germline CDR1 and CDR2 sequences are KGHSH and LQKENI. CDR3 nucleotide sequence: TGTGCCAGCTCACCCTATCCGGGCGCGGCTAATGAAAAACTGTTTTTT. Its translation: CASSPYPGAANEKLFF.

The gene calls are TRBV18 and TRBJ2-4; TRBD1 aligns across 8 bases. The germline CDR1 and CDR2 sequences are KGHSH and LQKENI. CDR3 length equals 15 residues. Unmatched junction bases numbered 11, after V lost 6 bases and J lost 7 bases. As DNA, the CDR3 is TGTGCCAGCTCTCCAACAGGGGGAATGGCGAACATTCAGTACTTC. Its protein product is CASSPTGGMANIQYF.

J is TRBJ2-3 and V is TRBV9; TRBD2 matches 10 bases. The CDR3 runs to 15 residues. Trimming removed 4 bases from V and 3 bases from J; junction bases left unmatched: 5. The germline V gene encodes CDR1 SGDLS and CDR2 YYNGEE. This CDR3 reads CASSRGLAETDTQYF. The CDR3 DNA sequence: TGTGCCAGCAGCAGAGGACTAGCGGAAACAGATACGCAGTATTTT. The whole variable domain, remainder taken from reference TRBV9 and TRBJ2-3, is DSGVTQTPKHLITATGQRVTLRCSPRSGDLSVYWYQQSLDQGLQFLIQYYNGEERAKGNILERFSAQQFPDLHSELNLSSLELGDSALYFCASSRGLAETDTQYFGPGTRLTVL.

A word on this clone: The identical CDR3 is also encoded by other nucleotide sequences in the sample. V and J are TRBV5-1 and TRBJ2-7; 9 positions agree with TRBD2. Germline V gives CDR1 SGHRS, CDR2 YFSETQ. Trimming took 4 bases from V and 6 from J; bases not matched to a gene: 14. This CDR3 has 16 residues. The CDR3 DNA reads TGCGCCAGCAGCCTACCCCTGGCGGGAGGGCCGGGCGAGCAGTACTTC. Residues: CASSLPLAGGPGEQYF.

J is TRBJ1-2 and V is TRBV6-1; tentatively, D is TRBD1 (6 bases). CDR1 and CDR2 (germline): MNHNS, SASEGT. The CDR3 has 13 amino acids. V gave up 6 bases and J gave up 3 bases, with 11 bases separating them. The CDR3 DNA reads TGTGCCAGCAGACAGGGTTTTGACTATGGCTACACCTTC. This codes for CASRQGFDYGYTF.

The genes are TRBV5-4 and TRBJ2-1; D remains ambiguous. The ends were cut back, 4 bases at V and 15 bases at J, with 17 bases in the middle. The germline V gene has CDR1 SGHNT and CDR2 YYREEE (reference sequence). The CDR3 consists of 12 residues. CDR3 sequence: CASSALSSYLFF. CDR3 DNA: TGTGCCAGCAGCGCCCTCTCGAGCTACCTGTTCTTC.

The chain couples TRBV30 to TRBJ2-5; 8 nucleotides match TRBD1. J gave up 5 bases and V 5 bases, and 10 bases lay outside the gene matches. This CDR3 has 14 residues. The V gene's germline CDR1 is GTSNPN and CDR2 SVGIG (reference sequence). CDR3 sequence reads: CAWAPGQVGETQYF. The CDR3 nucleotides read TGTGCCTGGGCCCCGGGACAGGTGGGCGAGACCCAGTACTTC.

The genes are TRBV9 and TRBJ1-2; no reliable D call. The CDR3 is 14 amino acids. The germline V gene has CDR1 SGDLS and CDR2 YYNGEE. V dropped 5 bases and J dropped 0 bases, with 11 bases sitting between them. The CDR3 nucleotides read TGTGCCAGCAGTCGCGAATCCGCTAACTATGGCTACACCTTC. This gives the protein CASSRESANYGYTF.

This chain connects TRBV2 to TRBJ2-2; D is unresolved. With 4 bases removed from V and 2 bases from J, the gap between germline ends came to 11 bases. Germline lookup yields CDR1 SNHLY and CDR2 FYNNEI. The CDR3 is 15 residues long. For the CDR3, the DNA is TGTGCCAGCAGTGCAATCACTACAAACACCGGGGAGCTGTTTTTT. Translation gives CASSAITTNTGELFF. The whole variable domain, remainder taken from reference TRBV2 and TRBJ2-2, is EPEVTQTPSHQVTQMGQEVILRCVPISNHLYFYWYRQILGQKVEFLVSFYNNEISEKSEIFDDQFSVERPDGSNFTLKIRSTKLEDSAMYFCASSAITTNTGELFFGEGSRLTVL.

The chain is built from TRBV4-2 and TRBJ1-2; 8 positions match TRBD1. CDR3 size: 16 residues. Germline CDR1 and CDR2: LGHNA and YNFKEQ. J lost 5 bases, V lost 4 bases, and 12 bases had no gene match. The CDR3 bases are TGTGCCAGCAGCCCAACCCAGACAGGGGTCGGATATGGCTACACCTTC. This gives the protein CASSPTQTGVGYGYTF.

CDR3 protein: CAISAGMDGYTF. DNA of the CDR3: TGTGCCATCTCCGCCGGTATGGATGGCTACACCTTC. The rearrangement uses TRBV10-3 and TRBJ1-2; D remains ambiguous. Germline values: CDR1 ENHRY, CDR2 SYGVKD. V lost 8 bases and J lost 6, with 13 bases in between. This CDR3 spans 12 amino acids.

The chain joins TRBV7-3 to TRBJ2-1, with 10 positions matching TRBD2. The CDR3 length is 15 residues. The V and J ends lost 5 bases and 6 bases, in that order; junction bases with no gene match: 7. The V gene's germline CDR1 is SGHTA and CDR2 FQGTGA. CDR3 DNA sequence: TGTGCCAGCAGCCGACTAGGGACTAGCGTCAATGAGCAGTTCTTC. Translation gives CASSRLGTSVNEQFF.

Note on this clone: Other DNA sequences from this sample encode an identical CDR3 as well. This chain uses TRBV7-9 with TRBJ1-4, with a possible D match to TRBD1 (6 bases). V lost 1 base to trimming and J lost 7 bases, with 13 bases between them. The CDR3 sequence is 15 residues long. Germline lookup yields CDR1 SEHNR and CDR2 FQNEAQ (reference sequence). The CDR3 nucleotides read TGTGCCAGCAGCTTAGGAGCAGGGGATGGTGAAAAACTGTTTTTT. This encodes CASSLGAGDGEKLFF.

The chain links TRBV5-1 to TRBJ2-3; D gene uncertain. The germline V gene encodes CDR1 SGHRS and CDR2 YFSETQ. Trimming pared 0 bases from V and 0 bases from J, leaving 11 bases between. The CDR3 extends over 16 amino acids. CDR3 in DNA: TGCGCCAGCAGCTTGGGGACCTTAACTAGCACAGATACGCAGTATTTT. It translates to CASSLGTLTSTDTQYF.

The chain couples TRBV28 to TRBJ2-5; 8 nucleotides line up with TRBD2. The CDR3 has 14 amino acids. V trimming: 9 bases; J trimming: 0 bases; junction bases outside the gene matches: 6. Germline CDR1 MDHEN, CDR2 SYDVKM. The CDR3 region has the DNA TGTGCCAGTTCCCGGGGGGGAGACCAAGAGACCCAGTACTTC. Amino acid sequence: CASSRGGDQETQYF.